The clone carrying this T cell receptor (beta chain) has only one observation. Its antigen is undetermined. This entry belongs to a study of CD8 T cells in Susac syndrome. Whole-study results and caveats: The study acknowledged a relatively small number of individuals in its TCR sequencing and HLA analysis.

Sequencing of TCR beta, carried out with a high-throughput approach, was applied to CD8+ and CD4+ T cells from the blood. RNA totalling about 0.45 to 1 ug underwent reverse transcription with random hexamers. Coverage of TCR beta CDR3 amplification by immunoSEQ multiplex PCR extended to 54 Vbeta and 13 Jbeta. Via MiXCR, TCRdb re-called the immunoSEQ multiplex PCR reads, giving one row per CDR3 protein. The repertoire holds about 150,000 distinct CDR3 sequences, with approximately 95% as singletons. The source material was CD4+ T cells from PBMCs. The receptor comes from a human donor with Susac syndrome.

The CDR3 bases are TGTGCCAGCAGTCCCTCGAGCTACAATCAGCCCCAGCATTTT. Its translation is CASSPSSYNQPQHF. The V gene is TRBV6-4, the J gene TRBJ1-5; no reliable D call. Trimming pared 5 bases from V and 3 bases from J, leaving 11 bases between. Germline CDR1 MRHNA, CDR2 SNTAGT. CDR3 length: 14 amino acids.